Listed here are 32 T cell receptor beta chains from one sample, sequenced in a study of T cells in Graves' hyperthyroidism and ophthalmopathy. The investigators amplified TCR beta CDR3 regions from RNA transcripts. TCR CDR3 regions were first amplified by RT-PCR with HTBI primers. TCRdb reprocessed the multiplex PCR reads via MiXCR and lists one record per CDR3 protein. In the table there are fewer than 550,000 distinct CDR3 sequences, about 24% of which are singletons. Sequenced sample: blood. The receptor set was obtained from a woman aged 25 to 45 with Graves' ophthalmopathy.

The rearrangement joins TRBV6-1 to TRBJ2-7, with 9 bases lining up with TRBD1. The CDR3 has 15 residues. Germline loops: CDR1 MNHNS, CDR2 SASEGT. J lost 6 bases, V lost 3 bases, and 9 bases had no gene match. The CDR3 coding sequence is TGTGCCAGCAGTGATGGGTCCGGGACAGGGTTCGAGCAGTACTTC. Protein product: CASSDGSGTGFEQYF.

This clonotype occurred many times. This sequence joins TRBV6-1 and TRBJ1-5; 7 bases fit TRBD1. The V segment lost 10 bases and the J segment 7 bases; nucleotides outside the gene matches: 10. From germline, CDR1 is MNHNS and CDR2 SASEGT. The CDR3 sequence is 13 residues long. In DNA form, the CDR3 reads TGTGCCACCCTGCAGGGGGAATCGCAGCCCCAGCATTTT. This codes for CATLQGESQPQHF.

This clonotype was detected many times. The chain has TRBV20-1 and TRBJ1-2, with a tentative D call TRBD1 (6 bases). V was trimmed by 0 bases and J by 3 bases, leaving 14 bases between them. The CDR3 spans 15 residues. Germline V lookup: CDR1 DFQATT, CDR2 SNEGSKA (reference sequence). This CDR3 is CSARDHGRTDYGYTF. The CDR3 bases are TGCAGTGCTAGAGATCATGGGAGGACAGACTATGGCTACACCTTC.

The chain carries TRBV11-2 and TRBJ1-2, with D uncertain. Trimming stripped 0 bases from V and 8 bases from J, with 10 bases between. CDR1 and CDR2 from the germline V gene are SGHAT and FQNNGV. The CDR3 runs to 13 residues. The CDR3 sequence: CASSLDLGRGYTF. Written as DNA, the CDR3 is TGTGCCAGCAGCTTAGACCTAGGACGGGGCTACACCTTC.

Ten or more counts support this clonotype. The V and J genes are TRBV12-3 or TRBV12-4 and TRBJ1-2; D is undetermined. V lost 3 bases and J 8 bases, leaving 13 bases between the germline ends. The CDR3 extends over 13 amino acids. CDR3 in DNA: TGTGCCAGCAGTTTCTTCGGAACCGGGGGCTACACCTTC. Translation: CASSFFGTGGYTF.

This clonotype has ten or more counts. The chain couples TRBV20-1 to TRBJ2-7, with 7 bases lining up with TRBD2. The CDR3 extends over 12 amino acids. The germline V gene has CDR1 DFQATT and CDR2 SNEGSKA (reference sequence). J was trimmed by 3 bases and V by 6 bases; bases with no gene match: 5. The CDR3 loop reads CSAPGEGYEQYF. DNA of the CDR3: TGCAGTGCCCCCGGGGAGGGCTACGAGCAGTACTTC.

The chain employs TRBV4-1 and TRBJ1-2; possible D gene TRBD1, 5 bases. The CDR3 loop spans 15 amino acids. CDR1 MGHRA and CDR2 YSYEKL come from the germline V gene. The V end lost 0 bases, the J end lost 5 bases, and 13 bases lay between the germline ends. The CDR3 DNA follows: TGCGCCAGCAGCCAAGATGTAGGCAGGGTTTATGGCTACACCTTC. Translating it yields CASSQDVGRVYGYTF.

V usage is TRBV6-1 and J usage is TRBJ2-2; D uncertain. Between the trimmed V and J ends, which lost 6 bases and 0 bases, there was a span of 14 bases. Germline lookup yields CDR1 MNHNS and CDR2 SASEGT. CDR3 length: 16 residues. This chain's CDR3 is CASSPVGTANTGELFF. DNA of the CDR3: TGTGCCAGCAGCCCCGTTGGTACCGCGAACACCGGGGAGCTGTTTTTT.

The genes are TRBV5-6 and TRBJ1-2; D may be TRBD1 (6 bases). Trimming took off 4 bases at V and 8 bases at J, with 18 bases between the two ends. The CDR3 totals 14 residues. In germline, CDR1 is SGHDT, CDR2 YYEEEE. CDR3 sequence reads: CASSHDRLMRGYTF. The CDR3 DNA sequence: TGTGCCAGCAGCCACGACAGGCTCATGAGGGGCTACACCTTC.

This sequence joins TRBV28 and TRBJ2-7; perhaps TRBD1 as D (6 bases). Germline assignment: CDR1 MDHEN and CDR2 SYDVKM. The CDR3 has 15 residues. V was trimmed by 6 bases and J by 1 base, leaving 16 bases between them. CDR3 residues: CASSITLTGSYEQYF. The CDR3 DNA sequence: TGTGCCAGCAGCATCACCTTGACAGGATCCTACGAGCAGTACTTC.

Ten or more counts support this clonotype. The J gene is TRBJ1-1, the V gene TRBV18; no clear D. The CDR3 totals 14 residues. Germline CDR1 KGHSH, CDR2 LQKENI. The germline V and J ends were trimmed by 2 bases and 0 bases, with 7 bases remaining between them. CDR3 in amino acids: CASSPRFLNTEAFF. Written as DNA, the CDR3 is TGTGCCAGCTCACCAAGGTTTCTGAACACTGAAGCTTTCTTT. Drawing the rest from reference TRBV18 and TRBJ1-1, the complete variable domain is NAGVMQNPRHLVRRRGQEARLRCSPMKGHSHVYWYRQLPEEGLKFMVYLQKENIIDESGMPKERFSAEFPKEGPSILRIQQVVRGDSAAYFCASSPRFLNTEAFFGQGTRLTVV.

This clonotype was seen many times. This chain connects TRBV6-5 to TRBJ1-1; 7 positions agree with TRBD1. Germline assignment: CDR1 MNHEY and CDR2 SVGAGI. CDR3 length: 14 residues. Germline trimming cut 2 bases from V and 7 bases from J; bases unmatched to any gene: 7. CDR3 protein: CASSYRQGGNEAFF. CDR3 coding DNA: TGTGCCAGCAGTTACCGACAGGGAGGGAATGAAGCTTTCTTT.

The chain combines TRBV20-1 with TRBJ2-7; 8 bases fit TRBD1. CDR3 length: 14 amino acids. The V segment lost 5 bases and the J segment 3 bases; nucleotides outside the gene matches: 9. The germline CDR1 and CDR2 sequences are DFQATT and SNEGSKA (reference sequence). This chain's CDR3 is CSAVRTGLDYEQYF. CDR3 coding DNA: TGCAGTGCTGTTCGGACAGGGCTGGACTACGAGCAGTACTTC.

The chain is built from TRBV12-5 and TRBJ1-2; 9 bases line up with TRBD1. CDR1 and CDR2 from the germline V gene are LGHNT and FRNRAP. Germline trimming cut 1 base from V and 8 bases from J; bases unmatched to any gene: 14. This CDR3 has 17 residues. The CDR3 sequence: CASGLDAGTGSGGGYTF. Here the CDR3 DNA reads TGTGCTAGTGGTTTGGACGCCGGGACAGGGTCCGGGGGGGGCTACACCTTC. Supplemented by reference TRBV12-5 and TRBJ1-2, the full variable domain reads DARVTQTPRHKVTEMGQEVTMRCQPILGHNTVFWYRQTMMQGLELLAYFRNRAPLDDSGMPKDRFSAEMPDATLATLKIQPSEPRDSAVYFCASGLDAGTGSGGGYTFGSGTRLTVV.

This clonotype was seen ten or more times. The rearrangement uses TRBV11-2 and TRBJ1-1, with no clear D. V gave up 4 bases and J gave up 4 bases, with 13 bases separating them. Germline values: CDR1 SGHAT, CDR2 FQNNGV. This CDR3 contains 14 residues. This CDR3 reads CASSSIRGGTEAFF. The CDR3 DNA sequence: TGTGCCAGCAGCTCAATCCGGGGAGGCACTGAAGCTTTCTTT.

This clonotype was seen repeatedly, ten times or more. A much larger clone is a single base away; this may be a read error. The chain is built from TRBV12-3 or TRBV12-4 and TRBJ2-2, with a possible D match to TRBD2 (5 bases). This CDR3 spans 15 amino acids. CDR3 in amino acids: CASYPPVANTGELVF. CDR3 nucleotides: TGTGCCAGCTATCCCCCCGTCGCGAACACCGGGGAGCTGGTTTTT.

The chain links TRBV20-1 to TRBJ1-1; the D is unclear. Germline-derived CDR1 and CDR2 are DFQATT and SNEGSKA (reference sequence). V lost 3 bases and J 4 bases, leaving 3 bases between the germline ends. The CDR3 is 10 amino acids. This CDR3 reads CSASGTEAFF. The CDR3 region has the DNA TGCAGTGCTAGTGGCACTGAAGCTTTCTTT.

This clonotype was recorded many times. V gene TRBV9 combines with J gene TRBJ1-1; unclear D gene. This CDR3 is 13 amino acids long. Germline assignment: CDR1 SGDLS and CDR2 YYNGEE. Trimming removed 0 bases from V and 2 bases from J, with 5 bases in between. The CDR3 loop reads CASSVAGNTEAFF. The CDR3 DNA is TGTGCCAGCAGCGTAGCGGGAAACACTGAAGCTTTCTTT.

This clonotype has ten or more counts. The V and J genes are TRBV28 and TRBJ1-1; the D gene is possibly TRBD1 (6 bases). Trimming took off 3 bases at V and 8 bases at J, with 16 bases between the two ends. In germline, CDR1 is MDHEN, CDR2 SYDVKM. The CDR3 has 14 amino acids. The CDR3 sequence is CASSFWAGALEAFF. The DNA of the CDR3 is TGTGCCAGCAGTTTCTGGGCAGGGGCCTTGGAAGCTTTCTTT.

This clonotype has a count of ten or more. This chain joins TRBV6-1 and TRBJ2-7; perhaps TRBD2 as D (5 bases). This CDR3 is built from 15 residues. V shed 1 base and J shed 5 bases, with 15 bases lying between them. The germline V gene encodes CDR1 MNHNS and CDR2 SASEGT. The CDR3 loop reads CASSEGLAMGNEQYF. DNA for the CDR3: TGTGCCAGCAGTGAAGGGCTAGCCATGGGAAACGAGCAGTACTTC.

Details on this clonotype: The germline gene is not matched at one end of the junction; a read error may be the cause. This chain links TRBV20-1 with TRBJ2-7; 9 bases agree with TRBD2. This CDR3 has 14 amino acids. Germline-derived CDR1 and CDR2 are DFQATT and SNEGSKA (reference sequence). Here the CDR3 DNA reads TGCAGTGCCAGAGTGGCTAGCGGGGTGAACGAGCAGTACTTC. It specifies CSARVASGVNEQYF.

This clonotype appeared many times. The chain combines TRBV6-5 with TRBJ1-2; perhaps TRBD1 as D (5 bases). V lost 6 bases, J lost 6 bases, and 17 bases lay in between. The CDR3 covers 14 residues. Germline CDR1 MNHEY, CDR2 SVGAGI. For the CDR3, the DNA is TGTGCCAGCAGCCTACCGGGCAGGGCGGATGGCTACACCTTC. It encodes CASSLPGRADGYTF.

The CDR3, as DNA: TGTGCCAGCAGCCCCCCTGCCCTAGAGACCCAGTACTTC. It specifies CASSPPALETQYF. This chain links TRBV7-2 with TRBJ2-5, with D uncertain. CDR3 length: 13 amino acids. The V gene's germline CDR1 is SGHTA and CDR2 FQGNSA. The V and J ends lost 5 bases and 4 bases respectively, with 11 bases between them.

At least ten counts were recorded for this clonotype. The chain links TRBV15 to TRBJ1-5; the D is unclear. Trimming pared 0 bases from V and 7 bases from J, leaving 7 bases between. The CDR3 consists of 13 residues. Germline CDR1 LNHNV, CDR2 YYDKDF (reference sequence). In DNA form, the CDR3 reads TGTGCCACCAGCAGAGATGGGGAACAGCCCCAGCATTTT. Protein product: CATSRDGEQPQHF.

This clonotype was seen ten or more times. This chain joins TRBV5-1 and TRBJ2-7; 15 nucleotides agree with TRBD2. Germline V gene sequence: CDR1 SGHRS, CDR2 YFSETQ. V was clipped by 4 bases and J by 5 bases; unmatched bases: 4. This CDR3 has 15 residues. CDR3 region: CASSRTSGGANEQYF. The DNA for the CDR3 is TGCGCCAGCAGCAGGACTAGCGGGGGGGCAAACGAGCAGTACTTC.

The table lists this clonotype with a few counts. This may be a read error, as it is one base from a much larger clone. The gene calls are TRBV30 and TRBJ1-2; tentatively, D is TRBD1 (6 bases). There are 14 residues in the CDR3. The V and J ends lost 4 bases and 0 bases respectively, with 12 bases between them. Germline CDR1 reads GTSNPN; CDR2 reads SVGIG (reference sequence). The CDR3 bases are TGTGCCTGGACCCGGGGGGCCACTAACTATGGCTACACCTTC. As protein: CAWTRGATNYGYTF.

The CDR3 DNA reads TGTGCCAGCAGTTTATCGAGCACAGGGGTGAACACTGAAGCTTTCTTT. It translates to CASSLSSTGVNTEAFF. The gene calls are TRBV27 and TRBJ1-1; 7 bases map to TRBD1. Germline assignment: CDR1 MNHEY and CDR2 SMNVEV (reference sequence). The CDR3 length is 16 residues. The J segment lost 0 bases and the V segment lost 0 bases, leaving 4 bases of the junction unmatched.

This clonotype was picked up many times. This chain joins TRBV7-8 and TRBJ1-2; D gene ambiguous. Germline V gives CDR1 SGHVS, CDR2 FQNEAQ. The CDR3 consists of 14 residues. Trimming left V 1 base short and J 3 bases short, with 9 bases between. For the CDR3, the DNA is TGTGCCAGCAGCTTAGAGGACCGGGACTATGGCTACACCTTC. Its translation is CASSLEDRDYGYTF.

The gene calls are TRBV6-1 and TRBJ1-1; D is unresolved. The V gene's germline CDR1 is MNHNS and CDR2 SASEGT. With 7 bases removed from V and 1 base from J, the gap between germline ends came to 7 bases. CDR3 length: 12 amino acids. CDR3 sequence: CASTYGNTEAFF. The DNA for the CDR3 is TGTGCCAGCACGTATGGGAACACTGAAGCTTTCTTT.

This clonotype was counted ten times or more. The chain recombines TRBV11-1 with TRBJ1-1, with 9 bases matching TRBD1. In germline, CDR1 is SGHAT, CDR2 FQDESV (reference sequence). V trimming: 5 bases; J trimming: 3 bases; junction bases outside the gene matches: 16. CDR3 length: 18 residues. The CDR3 bases are TGTGCCAGCAGCCTCCGGGACAGGGTGAACGATTGGGACACTGAAGCTTTCTTT. Amino acids: CASSLRDRVNDWDTEAFF. The complete variable domain, with remaining parts taken from reference TRBV11-1 and TRBJ1-1, reads EAEVAQSPRYKITEKSQAVAFWCDPISGHATLYWYRQILGQGPELLVQFQDESVVDDSQLPKDRFSAERLKGVDSTLKIQPAELGDSAMYLCASSLRDRVNDWDTEAFFGQGTRLTVV.

The table lists this clonotype with a few counts. V is TRBV6-1 and J is TRBJ1-5, with 7 bases matching TRBD1. CDR3 length equals 15 residues. J was trimmed by 2 bases and V by 4 bases; bases with no gene match: 5. The germline gives CDR1 MNHNS, CDR2 SASEGT. The CDR3: CASSGQGMGNQPQHF. The DNA for the CDR3 is TGTGCCAGCAGTGGACAGGGCATGGGCAATCAGCCCCAGCATTTT.

Concerning this clonotype: A junction end diverges from the germline sequence, so it may reflect a read error. The chain couples TRBV4-1 to TRBJ1-6, with no clear D. This CDR3 is built from 15 residues. The germline CDR1 and CDR2 sequences are MGHRA and YSYEKL. The CDR3, as DNA: TGCGCCAGCAGCCAAGACGAATCTAATAACTCACCCCTCCACTTT. This codes for CASSQDESNNSPLHF.